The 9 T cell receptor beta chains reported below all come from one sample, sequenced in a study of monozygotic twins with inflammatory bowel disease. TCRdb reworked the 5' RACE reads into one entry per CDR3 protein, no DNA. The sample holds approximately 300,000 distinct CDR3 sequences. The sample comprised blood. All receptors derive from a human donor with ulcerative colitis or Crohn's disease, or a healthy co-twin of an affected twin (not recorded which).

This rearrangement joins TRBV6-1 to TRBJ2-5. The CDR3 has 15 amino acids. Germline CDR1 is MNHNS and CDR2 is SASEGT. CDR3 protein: CASCWESQYQETQYF.

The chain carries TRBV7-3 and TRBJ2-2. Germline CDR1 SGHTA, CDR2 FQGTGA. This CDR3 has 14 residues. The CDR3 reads CASRLMGGTGELFF.

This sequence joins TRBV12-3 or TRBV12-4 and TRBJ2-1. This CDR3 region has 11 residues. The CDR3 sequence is CASAEYNEQFF.

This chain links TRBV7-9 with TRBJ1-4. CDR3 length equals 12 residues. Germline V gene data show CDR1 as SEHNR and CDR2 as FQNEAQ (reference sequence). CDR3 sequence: CASSFSAEKLFF.

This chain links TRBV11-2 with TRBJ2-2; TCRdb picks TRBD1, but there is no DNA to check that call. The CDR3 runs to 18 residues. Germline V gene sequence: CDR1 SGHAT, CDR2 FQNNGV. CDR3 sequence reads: CASSLLRRSGGNTGELFF.

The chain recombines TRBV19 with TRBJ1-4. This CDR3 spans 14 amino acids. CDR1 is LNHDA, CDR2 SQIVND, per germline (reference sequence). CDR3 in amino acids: CASIGDSGAEKLFF. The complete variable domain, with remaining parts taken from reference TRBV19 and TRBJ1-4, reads DGGITQSPKYLFRKEGQNVTLSCEQNLNHDAMYWYRQDPGQGLRLIYYSQIVNDFQKGDIAEGYSVSREKKESFPLTVTSAQKNPTAFYLCASIGDSGAEKLFFGSGTQLSVL.

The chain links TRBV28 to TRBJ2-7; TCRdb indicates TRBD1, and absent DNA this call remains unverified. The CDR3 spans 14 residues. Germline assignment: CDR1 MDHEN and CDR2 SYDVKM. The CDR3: CASIVHGGVGEQYF.

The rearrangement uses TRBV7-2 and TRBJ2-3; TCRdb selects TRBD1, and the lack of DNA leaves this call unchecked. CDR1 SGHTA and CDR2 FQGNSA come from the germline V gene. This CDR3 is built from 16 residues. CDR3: CASSKRGPTSADTQYF.

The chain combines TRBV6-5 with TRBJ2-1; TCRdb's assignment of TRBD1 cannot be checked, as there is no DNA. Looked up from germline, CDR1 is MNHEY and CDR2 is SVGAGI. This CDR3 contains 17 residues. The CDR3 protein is CASSYSKGRGPYNEQFF.